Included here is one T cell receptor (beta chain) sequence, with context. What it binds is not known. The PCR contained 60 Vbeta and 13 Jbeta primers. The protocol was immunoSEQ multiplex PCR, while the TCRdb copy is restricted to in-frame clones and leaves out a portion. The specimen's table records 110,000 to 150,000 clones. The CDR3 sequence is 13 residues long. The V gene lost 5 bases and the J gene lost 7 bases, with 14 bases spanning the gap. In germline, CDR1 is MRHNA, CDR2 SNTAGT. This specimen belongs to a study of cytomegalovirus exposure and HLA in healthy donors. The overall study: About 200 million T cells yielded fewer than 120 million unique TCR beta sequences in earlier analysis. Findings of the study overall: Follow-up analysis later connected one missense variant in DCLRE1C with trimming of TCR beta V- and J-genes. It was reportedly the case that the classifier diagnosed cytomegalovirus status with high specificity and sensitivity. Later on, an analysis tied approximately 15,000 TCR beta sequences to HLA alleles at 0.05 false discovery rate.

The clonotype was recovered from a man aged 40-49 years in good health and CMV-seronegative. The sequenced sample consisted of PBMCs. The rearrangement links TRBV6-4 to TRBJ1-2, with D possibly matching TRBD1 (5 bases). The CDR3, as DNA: TGTGCCAGCAGTCCGTCCAGGGCTGGTGGCTACACCTTC. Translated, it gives CASSPSRAGGYTF.